This is a list of T cell receptor beta chains from one sample in a study of blood T cell repertoires in COVID-19. Profiling relied on immunoSEQ multiplex PCR, and the TCRdb table lists in-frame clones only, not all of them. The data show under 250,000 clones, with 80% to 85% seen just once and less than 2% held by the top ten. Sequenced material: peripheral blood. The receptor set was obtained from a woman aged 40 to 50 who had recovered from COVID-19. The CDR3 runs from the conserved cysteine through the conserved F or W. D genes are given only for firm matches. Part of the rows lack a size; the others show once, few, many or a class for expanded clones.

TRBV7-9	.	TRBJ1-1	.	CASSFQGQGTEAFF	TGTGCCAGCAGCTTCCAGGGTCAGGGCACTGAAGCTTTCTTT
TRBV28	.	TRBJ1-1	.	CASRDPGHQITEAFF	TGTGCCAGCAGGGATCCGGGACACCAAATCACTGAAGCTTTCTTT
TRBV4-1	.	TRBJ2-2	.	CASSQDTALGTNTGELFF	TGCGCCAGCAGCCAAGACACCGCTCTAGGAACGAACACCGGGGAGCTGTTTTTT
TRBV5-1	.	TRBJ2-2	TRBD1	CASSNRDSRGGELFF	TGCGCCAGCAGCAACCGGGACAGCCGCGGCGGGGAGCTGTTTTTT
TRBV5-1	.	TRBJ2-7	.	CASSLGARREQYF	TGCGCCAGCAGCTTAGGGGCGAGGCGCGAGCAGTACTTC
TRBV5-1	.	TRBJ1-2	.	CASSVNPSGYGYTF	TGCGCCAGCAGCGTAAACCCGTCGGGCTATGGCTACACCTTC
TRBV10-3	.	TRBJ2-6	.	CAISDPSLRSGANVLTF	TGTGCCATCAGTGACCCTAGCTTAAGATCTGGGGCCAACGTCCTGACTTTC
TRBV28	.	TRBJ1-5	.	CASRLDFNQPQHF	TGTGCCAGCAGGCTGGACTTTAATCAGCCCCAGCATTTT
TRBV3-1/TRBV3-2	.	TRBJ1-2	TRBD1	CASRKGPRQGAYGYTF	TGTGCCAGCAGAAAGGGGCCGCGACAGGGGGCCTATGGCTACACCTTC
TRBV28	.	TRBJ1-4	TRBD1	CASGTGTGGFSEKLFF	TGTGCCAGCGGGACCGGGACAGGGGGCTTTAGTGAAAAACTGTTTTTT
TRBV5-1	.	TRBJ2-3	TRBD2	CASSRLPGLAGGTDTQYF	TGCGCCAGCAGCCGCTTGCCGGGACTAGCGGGGGGCACAGATACGCAGTATTTT
TRBV7-2	.	TRBJ2-7	TRBD1	CASSLGTGRYEQYF	TGTGCCAGCAGCTTAGGGACAGGGCGGTACGAGCAGTACTTC
TRBV9	.	TRBJ1-1	TRBD1	CASSLQGNRPNTEAFF	TGTGCCAGCAGCCTACAGGGGAACCGCCCGAACACTGAAGCTTTCTTT
TRBV4-1	.	TRBJ2-7	TRBD2	CASSQGAGFYEQYF	TGCGCCAGCAGCCAAGGAGCGGGGTTCTACGAGCAGTACTTC
TRBV19	.	TRBJ1-2	TRBD1	CASSSRTGYSNYGYTF	TGTGCCAGTAGTTCCCGGACAGGCTACTCTAACTATGGCTACACCTTC
TRBV6-5	.	TRBJ1-1	.	CASTGGLAEAFF	TGTGCCAGCACCGGCGGGTTGGCTGAAGCTTTCTTT
TRBV7-8	.	TRBJ2-2	TRBD2	CASSFRTSGEGELFF	TGTGCCAGCAGCTTTAGGACTAGCGGGGAGGGGGAGCTGTTTTTT
TRBV2	once	TRBJ1-2	.	CASQEINYGYTF	TGTGCCAGCCAAGAGATTAACTATGGCTACACCTTC
TRBV5-1	.	TRBJ1-6	TRBD1	CASSLGQGSGSSPLHF	TGCGCCAGCAGCTTGGGACAGGGAAGTGGTAGTTCACCCCTCCACTTT
TRBV10-3	.	TRBJ1-2	.	CAISKPEGVYTF	TGTGCCATCAGTAAACCCGAGGGCGTCTACACCTTC
TRBV30	.	TRBJ2-6	.	CAWLTWGHSSGANVLTF	TGTGCCTGGTTAACATGGGGACACTCCTCTGGGGCCAACGTCCTGACTTTC
TRBV30	.	TRBJ1-3	.	CAWSGAGSSGNTIYF	TGTGCCTGGAGTGGAGCCGGGAGCTCTGGAAACACCATATATTTT
TRBV4-2	few	TRBJ2-2	.	CASRQGHQIMNTGELFF	TGTGCCAGCAGACAAGGTCATCAGATTATGAACACCGGGGAGCTGTTTTTT
TRBV27	.	TRBJ2-4	.	CASYGGRGNIQYF	TGTGCCAGCTACGGGGGGCGCGGAAACATTCAGTACTTC
TRBV7-9	.	TRBJ1-4	.	CASSPLGGDEKLFF	TGTGCCAGCAGTCCCCTGGGGGGAGATGAAAAACTGTTTTTT
TRBV10-3	.	TRBJ2-7	.	CAISGDFSSYEQYF	TGTGCCATCAGTGGGGACTTTAGCTCCTACGAGCAGTACTTC
TRBV28	.	TRBJ2-2	.	CASSFLSRGTGELFF	TGTGCCAGCAGTTTTTTAAGCAGGGGAACCGGGGAGCTGTTTTTT
TRBV10-1	.	TRBJ2-3	TRBD2	CASTEGLFSTDTQYF	TGCGCCAGCACCGAGGGACTATTTAGCACAGATACGCAGTATTTT
TRBV6-2/TRBV6-3	.	TRBJ1-5	TRBD1	CASSYSSRDSPFRPQHF	TGTGCCAGCAGTTACTCGTCCCGGGACAGTCCGTTTAGGCCCCAGCATTTT
TRBV6-6	.	TRBJ1-2	TRBD1	CASSPQGNYGYTF	TGTGCCAGCAGCCCACAGGGGAACTATGGCTACACCTTC
TRBV30	.	TRBJ1-4	.	CAWSTSTVWSEKLFF	TGTGCCTGGAGTACTAGTACAGTTTGGAGTGAAAAACTGTTTTTT
TRBV7-8	.	TRBJ2-5	TRBD1	CASSTRTGGETQYF	TGTGCCAGCAGCACCCGGACAGGCGGAGAGACCCAGTACTTC
TRBV25-1	.	TRBJ2-5	TRBD2	CASSEYLAGGETQYF	TGTGCCAGCAGTGAATATCTAGCGGGGGGAGAGACCCAGTACTTC
TRBV7-2	.	TRBJ2-5	TRBD2	CASSLTIYGLAEETQYF	TGTGCCAGCAGCTTAACGATCTATGGACTAGCGGAAGAGACCCAGTACTTC
TRBV6-1	.	TRBJ1-4	.	CASSEQGIPEKLFF	TGTGCCAGCAGTGAACAGGGGATCCCTGAAAAACTGTTTTTT
TRBV27	.	TRBJ2-3	TRBD2	CASSNLAGGVADTQYF	TGTGCCAGCAGTAACCTAGCGGGGGGGGTGGCAGATACGCAGTATTTT